In its sample, the clone carrying this T cell receptor beta chain was seen once. CDR3 length: 15 residues. Germline loops: CDR1 KGHSH, CDR2 LQKENI. V lost 3 bases, J lost 8 bases, and 6 bases stayed unmatched. The source of the sample is a study of blood T cell repertoires in COVID-19. In the study overall: The United States, Italy and Spain were the sources of the acute and convalescent COVID-19 samples. T cells, B-cell-depleted T cells, or PBMCs provided the cDNA or gDNA that served as material.

TCRdb's copy holds only in-frame clones and misses some; the assay was immunoSEQ multiplex PCR. This table has under 200,000 clones, around 86% appearing once. The source of this sequence is a man between 65 and 80 years old with acute or convalescent COVID-19. The gene calls are TRBV18 and TRBJ1-6; the match to TRBD1 covers 8 bases. The specimen sequenced was peripheral blood. Here the CDR3 reads CASSPSGTGDSPLHF. DNA of the CDR3: TGTGCCAGCTCACCCTCTGGGACAGGCGATTCACCCCTCCACTTT.